Presented here are 18 T cell receptor beta chains from one specimen sequenced in a study of blood T cell repertoires in COVID-19. The repertoire was sequenced with immunoSEQ multiplex PCR; TCRdb's copy has only in-frame clones and lacks some. The sample contains over 100,000 clones, about four fifths of which appear only once. Sequenced input: peripheral blood. Receptors were obtained from a man aged 60 to 69 with active or convalescent COVID-19.

The J gene is TRBJ1-4, the V gene TRBV3-1 (or the pseudogene TRBV3-2); TRBD1 matches at 8 bases. Germline values: CDR1 LGHDT, CDR2 YNNKEL (reference sequence). Trimming cost V 5 bases and J 12 bases; bases outside gene matches: 11. The CDR3 runs 14 residues. In nucleotides, the CDR3 is TGTGCCAGCAGCGGAATCACGGACAGGGTTCAACTGTTTTTT. The encoded protein is CASSGITDRVQLFF.

The rearrangement joins TRBV28 to TRBJ2-1; 9 nucleotides align to TRBD1. V dropped 6 bases and J dropped 4; count of bases not matched to a gene: 7. The length of the CDR3 is 15 residues. Germline V lookup: CDR1 MDHEN, CDR2 SYDVKM. Here the CDR3 DNA reads TGTGCCAGCAGCGTCACCGGGACAGGGTACAATGAGCAGTTCTTC. It yields the protein CASSVTGTGYNEQFF.

V usage is TRBV11-2 and J usage is TRBJ1-1, with D maybe TRBD1 (6 bases). V was cut by 9 bases and J by 10 bases, with 12 bases left in between. This CDR3 region has 10 residues. The germline CDR1 and CDR2 sequences are SGHAT and FQNNGV. CDR3 nucleotides: TGTGCCAGGTCAGGGGTCGGAGCTTTCTTT. As protein: CARSGVGAFF.

In DNA form, the CDR3 reads TGTGCCAGCAGTCCCCTTCCAGGTAGCAATCAGCCCCAGCATTTT. It translates to CASSPLPGSNQPQHF. The rearrangement joins TRBV6-2 or TRBV6-3 to TRBJ1-5; no clear D gene. CDR1 is MNHEY and CDR2 is SVGEGT in the germline V gene. V lost 5 bases and J 0 bases, leaving 11 bases between the germline ends. The CDR3 is 15 residues long.

The chain joins TRBV27 to TRBJ2-3; D not certain. The length of the CDR3 is 13 residues. Germline lookup yields CDR1 MNHEY and CDR2 SMNVEV (reference sequence). The V gene lost 6 bases and the J gene lost 15 bases, with 22 bases spanning the gap. As DNA, the CDR3 is TGTGCCAGCAGCATCACAATCGACCGGGTACCTTATTTT. Its translation is CASSITIDRVPYF.

In its sample, this clone was seen a few times. The genes are TRBV30 and TRBJ1-1; a possible D gene is TRBD1 (5 bases). The CDR3 is made up of 12 amino acids. The germline V and J ends were trimmed by 2 bases and 5 bases, with 9 bases remaining between them. Germline CDR1 is GTSNPN and CDR2 is SVGIG (reference sequence). The CDR3 DNA sequence: TGTGCCTGGAGTAATAGGGGAACTGAAGCTTTCTTT. This gives the protein CAWSNRGTEAFF.

This clone was seen a few times. The chain has TRBV19 and TRBJ2-2; 10 bases match TRBD2. Germline V CDR1 and CDR2: LNHDA, SQIVND (reference sequence). CDR3 length: 15 amino acids. V lost 11 bases and J lost 6; bases outside the gene matches: 12. This chain's CDR3 is CASALAGEWAGELFF. Here the CDR3 DNA reads TGTGCCTCTGCCCTAGCGGGAGAATGGGCCGGGGAGCTGTTTTTT.

The chain combines TRBV28 with TRBJ2-7; TRBD1 matches at 7 bases. The CDR3 spans 14 residues. Looked up from germline, CDR1 is MDHEN and CDR2 is SYDVKM. V lost 3 bases to trimming and J lost 0 bases; unmatched junction nucleotides: 2. The CDR3 DNA reads TGTGCCAGCAGTTTGGGACAGAGCTCCTACGAGCAGTACTTC. Translation gives CASSLGQSSYEQYF.

The chain uses TRBV7-2 and TRBJ2-5, with 11 bases identical to TRBD2. J gave up 1 base and V 0 bases, and 4 bases lay outside the gene matches. The CDR3 is 17 residues long. The V gene's germline CDR1 is SGHTA and CDR2 FQGNSA. CDR3 bases: TGTGCCAGCAGCTTAGCCCTAGCGGGAGGACTCCAAGAGACCCAGTACTTC. Residues: CASSLALAGGLQETQYF.

On this clone: The same CDR3 arises from other DNA sequences in this sample as well. This chain joins TRBV5-1 and TRBJ2-7; a possible D gene is TRBD1 (7 bases). Deletions cut 3 bases from V and 5 bases from J, with 15 bases between. This CDR3 has 14 amino acids. The germline V gene encodes CDR1 SGHRS and CDR2 YFSETQ. For the CDR3, the DNA is TGCGCCAGCAGCTCGGCGGGACAGACCCACGAGCAGTACTTC. Its translation: CASSSAGQTHEQYF.

This chain joins TRBV30 and TRBJ1-5; TRBD1 might be the D (5 bases). V lost 2 bases and J 4 bases, leaving 12 bases between the germline ends. CDR3 length equals 14 residues. Per the germline V gene, CDR1 is GTSNPN and CDR2 is SVGIG (reference sequence). The CDR3 region is CAWSKGQSNQPQHF. In DNA, the CDR3 is TGTGCCTGGAGTAAGGGGCAGTCAAATCAGCCCCAGCATTTT. Filled out from reference TRBV30 and TRBJ1-5, the complete variable domain reads SQTIHQWPATLVQPVGSPLSLECTVEGTSNPNLYWYRQAAGRGLQLLFYSVGIGQISSEVPQNLSASRPQDRQFILSSKKLLLSDSGFYLCAWSKGQSNQPQHFGDGTRLSIL.

Only a few counts were recorded for this clone. V is TRBV5-7 and J is TRBJ2-7; 9 nucleotides align to TRBD1. TRBV5-7 is flagged as an ORF with uncertain function. There are 14 residues in the CDR3. Losses at the gene ends were 3 bases for V and 1 base for J; bases not matched to a gene: 2. In nucleotides, the CDR3 is TGTGCCAGCAGCTGGGGGACAGGGTCCTACGAGCAGTACTTC. Translating it yields CASSWGTGSYEQYF.

The chain uses TRBV7-9 and TRBJ2-1; 8 bases fit TRBD1. V lost 5 bases, J lost 4 bases, and 10 bases stayed unmatched. The CDR3 runs 16 residues. Germline V lookup: CDR1 SEHNR, CDR2 FQNEAQ (reference sequence). CDR3 loop: CASSPPGQAFYNEQFF. DNA of the CDR3: TGTGCCAGCAGCCCGCCGGGACAGGCATTTTACAATGAGCAGTTCTTC.

The CDR3 loop is CASSGGEGNQPQHF. CDR3 nucleotides: TGTGCCAGTAGTGGGGGGGAGGGGAATCAGCCCCAGCATTTT. J is TRBJ1-5 and V is TRBV19, with a tentative D call TRBD1 (5 bases). In germline, CDR1 is LNHDA, CDR2 SQIVND (reference sequence). This CDR3 is 14 amino acids long. V was shortened by 5 bases and J by 4 bases, with 12 bases between the two germline ends.

The CDR3 loop is CASSKVKVQVSYEQYF. CDR3 bases: TGTGCCAGCAGCAAAGTGAAGGTACAGGTCTCCTACGAGCAGTACTTC. This rearrangement joins TRBV21-1 to TRBJ2-7; the listed D gene, TRBD1, was not tested against the DNA. TRBV21-1 is a pseudogene. This CDR3 is 16 amino acids long.

This clone was seen a single time. The rearrangement joins TRBV6-5 to TRBJ1-1; D is possibly TRBD1 (6 bases). The CDR3 is 13 residues long. The V gene's germline CDR1 is MNHEY and CDR2 SVGAGI. V was pared by 2 bases and J by 6 bases, with 10 bases between. The CDR3 sequence: CASSYRSGAEAFF. The CDR3 region has the DNA TGTGCCAGCAGTTACCGGTCAGGGGCTGAAGCTTTCTTT.

The chain joins TRBV29-1 to TRBJ1-2; the match to TRBD1 covers 10 bases. V gave up 6 bases and J gave up 4 bases; unmatched junction bases: 8. This CDR3 contains 14 residues. The germline gives CDR1 SQVTM, CDR2 ANQGSEA. The CDR3 sequence is CSVEDRGNLYGYTF. The CDR3 nucleotides read TGCAGCGTGGAGGACAGGGGGAATCTCTATGGCTACACCTTC.

This clone was recorded once. The rearrangement joins TRBV4-3 to TRBJ1-2; 9 bases map to TRBD1. The CDR3 is made up of 15 amino acids. V was pared by 0 bases and J by 8 bases, with 7 bases of the junction left unmatched. Germline V gives CDR1 LGHNA, CDR2 YSLEER. CDR3 sequence: CASSQDSTGGVGYTF. CDR3 DNA: TGCGCCAGCAGCCAAGATTCAACAGGGGGCGTGGGCTACACCTTC.